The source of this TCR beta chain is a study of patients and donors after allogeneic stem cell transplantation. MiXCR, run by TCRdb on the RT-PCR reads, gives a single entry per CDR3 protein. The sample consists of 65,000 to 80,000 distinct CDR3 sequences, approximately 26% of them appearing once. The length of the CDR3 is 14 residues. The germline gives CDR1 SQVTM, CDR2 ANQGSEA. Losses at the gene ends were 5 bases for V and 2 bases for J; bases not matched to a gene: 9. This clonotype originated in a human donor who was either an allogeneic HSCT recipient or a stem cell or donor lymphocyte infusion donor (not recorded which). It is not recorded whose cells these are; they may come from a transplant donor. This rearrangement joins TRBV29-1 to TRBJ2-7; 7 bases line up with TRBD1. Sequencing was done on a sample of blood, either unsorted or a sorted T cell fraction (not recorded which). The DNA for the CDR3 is TGCAGCGTTACCACAGGGGTCCTCACCTACGAGCAGTACTTC. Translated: CSVTTGVLTYEQYF.